The 4 T cell receptor beta chains reported below all come from one sample, sequenced in a study of CD8 T cells in ankylosing spondylitis. MiXCR, applied by TCRdb to the 5' RACE reads, yields one record per CDR3 protein. The profile shows over 700,000 distinct CDR3 sequences, around 20% of them singletons. The study's findings and limits: In ankylosing spondylitis blood, a motif of about eight highly homologous TCR beta variants appeared characteristic.

These receptors have no identified antigens. Sequencing input: blood, either unsorted or a sorted T cell fraction (not recorded which). The receptors stem from a male donor with ankylosing spondylitis.

This clonotype has just a few counts. The chain combines TRBV6-1 with TRBJ2-2; tentatively, D is TRBD1 (6 bases). Trimming shortened V by 5 bases and J by 3 bases, and 13 bases separated the two germline ends. CDR1 and CDR2 from the germline V gene are MNHNS and SASEGT. This CDR3 contains 15 residues. CDR3 bases: TGTGCCAGCAGTCCGGGACAAATTTACACCGGGGAGCTGTTTTTT. It yields the protein CASSPGQIYTGELFF.

The rearrangement uses TRBV20-1 and TRBJ1-1, with TRBD1 as a possible D gene (5 bases). With 1 base removed from V and 4 bases from J, the gap between germline ends came to 16 bases. CDR1 and CDR2 from the germline V gene are DFQATT and SNEGSKA (reference sequence). This CDR3 spans 15 amino acids. CDR3 in DNA: TGCAGTGCTAGAGTTCGGGAGAGGAGGGGCACTGAAGCTTTCTTT. Protein: CSARVRERRGTEAFF.

This clonotype was counted a few times. The chain carries TRBV2 and TRBJ2-7, with TRBD1 matching over 7 bases. Germline CDR1 reads SNHLY; CDR2 reads FYNNEI. V lost 6 bases and J lost 4; bases outside the gene matches: 6. The CDR3 contains 13 residues. CDR3 bases: TGTGCCAGCAGGAGACAGACAGGGTACGAGCAGTACTTC. Translation: CASRRQTGYEQYF.

The V and J genes are TRBV6-1 and TRBJ2-5; D might be TRBD1 (6 bases). With 5 bases removed from V and 7 bases from J, the gap between germline ends came to 17 bases. Germline V lookup: CDR1 MNHNS, CDR2 SASEGT. The length of the CDR3 is 14 residues. Written as DNA, the CDR3 is TGTGCCAGCAGTCAGGGGAAGGTGGAGTGGACCCAGTACTTC. Translating gives CASSQGKVEWTQYF.